This is a list of T cell receptor beta chains from one sample in a study of T cells in Graves' hyperthyroidism and ophthalmopathy. TCRdb recomputed calls from the multiplex PCR reads with MiXCR, one row per CDR3 protein. The sample holds some 720,000 distinct CDR3 sequences, about 17% seen once. Specimen: blood. These receptors were taken from a man in his late teens or twenties with Graves' hyperthyroidism. CDR3s include the opening cysteine and the closing phenylalanine or tryptophan. The D gene is left open where the match is weak. Only part of the rows carry a size: once, few, many, or a class if the clone is expanded.

many	TRBV18	TRBJ2-5	NA	CASSPNGRGKETQYF	TGTGCCAGCTCACCCAACGGACGGGGGAAAGAGACCCAGTACTTC
many	TRBV12-3/TRBV12-4	TRBJ2-1	NA	CASSQRGGHYNEQFF	TGTGCCAGCAGTCAGAGGGGCGGCCACTACAATGAGCAGTTCTTC
many	TRBV28	TRBJ2-1	NA	CASSLDGSYNEQFF	TGTGCCAGCAGTTTAGACGGTTCCTACAATGAGCAGTTCTTC
NA	TRBV20-1	TRBJ2-7	NA	CSDRVPDSGEQYF	TGCAGTGACCGCGTCCCGGACAGCGGCGAGCAGTACTTC
many	TRBV12-3/TRBV12-4	TRBJ1-1	NA	CASSSTGSTEAFF	TGTGCCAGCAGCTCTACAGGGTCCACTGAAGCTTTCTTT
many	TRBV11-2	TRBJ2-7	NA	CASTPLGTSYEQYF	TGTGCCAGCACTCCGCTAGGGACCTCCTACGAGCAGTACTTC
many	TRBV12-3/TRBV12-4	TRBJ1-5	NA	CASSGLTGGDQPQHF	TGTGCCAGCAGCGGCTTGACAGGAGGGGATCAGCCCCAGCATTTT
NA	TRBV7-8	TRBJ1-1	TRBD1	CASRYGTGRPEAFF	TGTGCCAGCAGATACGGGACAGGTCGGCCTGAAGCTTTCTTT
many	TRBV28	TRBJ2-1	NA	CASSLLGGGRNEQFF	TGTGCCAGCAGTTTATTGGGAGGGGGGAGGAATGAGCAGTTCTTC
many	TRBV20-1	TRBJ1-5	NA	CSAPRGHSNQPQHF	TGCAGTGCTCCCCGCGGGCATAGCAATCAGCCCCAGCATTTT
many	TRBV12-3/TRBV12-4	TRBJ2-3	TRBD1	CASNPDRGDTDTQYF	TGTGCCAGCAACCCCGACAGGGGAGACACAGATACGCAGTATTTT
NA	TRBV9	TRBJ2-1	NA	CASSVTSYNEQFF	TGTGCCAGCAGCGTAACCTCCTACAATGAGCAGTTCTTC
NA	TRBV9	TRBJ1-5	NA	CASSVYDSGQPQHF	TGTGCCAGCAGCGTTTATGATTCGGGCCAGCCCCAGCATTTT
NA	TRBV20-1	TRBJ2-3	TRBD2	CSAVPGLADTQYF	TGCAGTGCTGTCCCGGGACTAGCAGATACGCAGTATTTT
many	TRBV10-3	TRBJ1-1	NA	CAISRLTGLGTEAFF	TGTGCCATCAGTAGGTTGACGGGGCTGGGGACTGAAGCTTTCTTT
many	TRBV27	TRBJ1-2	NA	CASSRAGGRGYTF	TGTGCCAGCAGCCGCGCCGGGGGCCGTGGCTACACCTTC
few	TRBV4-3	TRBJ2-5	NA	CASSQELWETQYF	TGCGCCAGCAGCCAAGAATTATGGGAGACCCAGTACTTC
NA	TRBV28	TRBJ2-3	NA	CASSISDGPDTQYF	TGTGCCAGCAGTATTAGCGATGGCCCAGATACGCAGTATTTT
many	TRBV5-1	TRBJ2-1	NA	CASSGSVYNEQFF	TGCGCCAGCAGCGGGAGCGTTTACAATGAGCAGTTCTTC
few	TRBV5-4	TRBJ1-1	NA	CASNVGGFWSTEAFF	TGTGCCAGCAACGTGGGGGGGTTTTGGAGCACTGAAGCTTTCTTT
few	TRBV5-1	TRBJ2-3	NA	CASSFLDPDTQYF	TGCGCCAGCAGCTTTCTGGACCCAGATACGCAGTATTTT
NA	TRBV15	TRBJ2-7	TRBD1	CATSRDRSSYEQYF	TGTGCCACCAGCAGGGACAGGAGCTCCTACGAGCAGTACTTC